The 18 T cell receptor beta chains below come from one sample, sequenced in a study of T cells in Graves' hyperthyroidism and ophthalmopathy. The investigators amplified TCR beta CDR3 regions from RNA transcripts. Researchers ran a first-round RT-PCR on the TCR CDR3 using the HTBI primer set. TCRdb reprocessed the multiplex PCR reads via MiXCR and lists one record per CDR3 protein. Of 600,000 or so distinct CDR3 sequences listed, 15% to 20% are singletons. Sequenced sample: blood. These receptors all stem from a woman aged 30 to 39 with Graves' hyperthyroidism.

This clonotype was seen repeatedly, ten times or more. This chain uses TRBV7-2 with TRBJ2-5, with D tentatively TRBD1 or TRBD2 (5 bases each). This CDR3 contains 13 residues. Between the trimmed V and J ends, which lost 1 base and 9 bases, there was a span of 12 bases. The germline gives CDR1 SGHTA, CDR2 FQGNSA. CDR3 sequence reads: CASSLDRTASQYF. CDR3 nucleotides: TGTGCCAGCAGCTTAGACAGGACTGCGTCCCAGTACTTC.

This rearrangement joins TRBV7-6 to TRBJ1-2, with D hard to call. V lost 5 bases, J lost 4 bases, and 17 bases lay in between. This CDR3 contains 15 residues. Germline CDR1 and CDR2: SGHVS and FNYEAQ. The CDR3 reads CASSPRGRRGYGYTF. In DNA form, the CDR3 reads TGTGCCAGCAGCCCCCGCGGGCGTCGGGGCTATGGCTACACCTTC. The full variable domain, rest sourced from reference TRBV7-6 and TRBJ1-2, is GAGVSQSPRYKVTKRGQDVALRCDPISGHVSLYWYRQALGQGPEFLTYFNYEAQQDKSGLPNDRFSAERPEGSISTLTIQRTEQRDSAMYRCASSPRGRRGYGYTFGSGTRLTVV.

This clonotype was observed a few times. This chain connects TRBV18 to TRBJ2-1, with a tentative D call TRBD2 (6 bases). Trimming cost V 3 bases and J 8 bases, with 14 bases left between them. Germline CDR1 and CDR2: KGHSH and LQKENI. CDR3 length: 14 residues. The CDR3 is CASSPFFGSDEQFF. As DNA, the CDR3 is TGTGCCAGCTCACCTTTTTTCGGGAGTGATGAGCAGTTCTTC.

A word on this clonotype: This may stem from a read error, because a much larger clone lies one nucleotide away. V and J are TRBV28 and TRBJ2-7; a weak D match, TRBD2 (5 bases). V gave up 6 bases and J gave up 7 bases, with 19 bases separating them. The CDR3 is 14 amino acids. Germline V gene data show CDR1 as MDHEN and CDR2 as SYDVKM. CDR3 nucleotide sequence: TGTGCCAGCAGCGCTCAACTACCCGGGATTGAGCAGTACTTC. It yields the protein CASSAQLPGIEQYF.

The rearrangement uses TRBV6-1 and TRBJ2-7; the match to TRBD1 covers 7 bases. Germline V gene sequence: CDR1 MNHNS, CDR2 SASEGT. This CDR3 comprises 14 residues. Germline trimming cut 6 bases from V and 2 bases from J; bases unmatched to any gene: 7. CDR3 DNA: TGTGCCAGCAGCTCGACAGGGATGCCCTACGAGCAGTACTTC. As protein: CASSSTGMPYEQYF.

The sample holds many counts of this clonotype. The chain has TRBV7-8 and TRBJ2-7; possibly TRBD1 for D (5 bases). Trimming removed 8 bases from V and 2 bases from J, with 19 bases in between. Germline lookup yields CDR1 SGHVS and CDR2 FQNEAQ. The CDR3 has 15 residues. CDR3 coding DNA: TGTGCCAGCCGCACGTTTGGGGCCGGAACCTACGAGCAGTACTTC. This gives the protein CASRTFGAGTYEQYF.

This clonotype was seen more than once but under ten times. The gene calls are TRBV5-1 and TRBJ2-2; TRBD1 aligns across 7 bases. V dropped 9 bases and J dropped 6; count of bases not matched to a gene: 23. Per the germline V gene, CDR1 is SGHRS and CDR2 is YFSETQ. The CDR3 totals 18 residues. This CDR3 is CATSRSPSDRVASGELFF. For the CDR3, the DNA is TGCGCCACCTCCCGGTCCCCCTCAGACAGGGTGGCCTCCGGGGAGCTGTTTTTT.

The rearrangement joins TRBV19 to TRBJ2-7; 7 bases fit TRBD1. Germline CDR1 and CDR2: LNHDA and SQIVND (reference sequence). The junction had 9 bases not matched to a gene; V was cut back by 5 bases and J by 5 bases. The CDR3 is 14 amino acids. In nucleotides, the CDR3 is TGTGCCAGTAGTGGGACAGCAAGCGGAAACGAGCAGTACTTC. It encodes CASSGTASGNEQYF.

This chain uses TRBV18 with TRBJ1-4; 7 nucleotides line up with TRBD1. CDR3 size: 17 residues. The germline V gene encodes CDR1 KGHSH and CDR2 LQKENI. J lost 0 bases, V lost 1 base, and 5 bases had no gene match. The CDR3 sequence: CASSPRATGATNEKLFF. The CDR3 region has the DNA TGTGCCAGCTCACCACGAGCTACAGGGGCAACTAATGAAAAACTGTTTTTT.

This clonotype appeared many times. This rearrangement joins TRBV12-3 or TRBV12-4 to TRBJ2-5; no firm D call. The CDR3 totals 13 residues. With 2 bases removed from V and 2 bases from J, the gap between germline ends came to 6 bases. The CDR3 region has the DNA TGTGCCAGCAGTTTATTGTATCAAGAGACCCAGTACTTC. Amino acids: CASSLLYQETQYF.

The V and J genes are TRBV3-1 and TRBJ2-7; 9 bases line up with TRBD2. V trimming: 5 bases; J trimming: 6 bases; junction bases outside the gene matches: 8. The CDR3 is 14 amino acids. CDR1 is LGHDT, CDR2 YNNKEL, per germline (reference sequence). The CDR3 nucleotides are TGTGCCAGCAGCTTACTAGCGGGTTGGCGCGAGCAGTACTTC. Amino acids: CASSLLAGWREQYF.

The chain recombines TRBV29-1 with TRBJ1-2, with 8 bases identical to TRBD1. V lost 8 bases to trimming and J lost 4 bases; unmatched junction nucleotides: 9. The CDR3 has 13 amino acids. From germline, CDR1 is SQVTM and CDR2 ANQGSEA. The chain's CDR3 is CSSAGGAGYGYTF. The CDR3 nucleotides read TGCAGCTCAGCAGGGGGCGCCGGCTATGGCTACACCTTC.

The chain uses TRBV19 and TRBJ2-7; no firm D call. Trimming left V 8 bases short and J 3 bases short, with 14 bases between. The CDR3 spans 13 residues. The germline V gene encodes CDR1 LNHDA and CDR2 SQIVND (reference sequence). DNA for the CDR3: TGTGCCAGTGTGACCGAGAACGACTACGAGCAGTACTTC. This codes for CASVTENDYEQYF.

Details on this clonotype: This could be a read error, since a much larger clone is one nucleotide away. The CDR3 does not end in the conserved phenylalanine or tryptophan, so this is likely a read error. This chain connects TRBV27 to TRBJ1-5, with D unclear. Trimming took 3 bases from V and 5 from J, leaving 11 bases between them. The V gene's germline CDR1 is MNHEY and CDR2 SMNVEV (reference sequence). The CDR3 runs 14 residues. The CDR3 here is CASSFVRSDQPQHL. The CDR3 DNA follows: TGTGCCAGCAGTTTCGTAAGGTCAGATCAGCCCCAGCATCTT.

This clonotype was picked up a small number of times. The V and J genes are TRBV20-1 and TRBJ2-2, with TRBD2 as a possible D gene (6 bases). The CDR3 loop spans 15 amino acids. The germline V gene has CDR1 DFQATT and CDR2 SNEGSKA (reference sequence). Trimming removed 6 bases at V and 0 bases at J, with 14 bases between. CDR3 amino acids: CSASERAANTGELFF. The CDR3 nucleotides read TGCAGTGCCTCTGAGCGGGCTGCGAACACCGGGGAGCTGTTTTTT.

CDR3 residues: CATGVGRSYNEQFF. Written as DNA, the CDR3 is TGTGCCACCGGGGTAGGGCGCTCCTACAATGAGCAGTTCTTC. This rearrangement joins TRBV15 to TRBJ2-1; D call uncertain. Deletions cut 8 bases from V and 0 bases from J, with 11 bases between. The CDR3 extends over 14 amino acids. CDR1 LNHNV and CDR2 YYDKDF come from the germline V gene (reference sequence).

This clonotype was counted at least ten times. The J gene is TRBJ2-7, the V gene TRBV7-2, with D hard to call. CDR3 length equals 13 residues. Trimming removed 2 bases from V and 6 bases from J, with 11 bases in between. Germline V gene lookup returns CDR1 SGHTA and CDR2 FQGNSA. The CDR3 DNA is TGTGCCAGCAGCTTATTTCAGTTTCCCGAGCAGTACTTC. Protein: CASSLFQFPEQYF.

This clonotype was counted between two and nine times. The gene calls are TRBV5-1 and TRBJ1-1, with 8 bases that match TRBD1. Germline V lookup: CDR1 SGHRS, CDR2 YFSETQ. Trimming removed 0 bases from V and 4 bases from J; junction bases left unmatched: 5. CDR3 length: 15 amino acids. CDR3 amino acids: CASSLGGTGITEAFF. DNA for the CDR3: TGCGCCAGCAGCTTGGGGGGGACAGGAATCACTGAAGCTTTCTTT.